Listed here are 26 T cell receptor beta chains from one sample, sequenced in a study of T cell responses to AZD1222 COVID-19 vaccine. The assay was immunoSEQ multiplex PCR, and TCRdb's table has in-frame clones only and misses some. Counted here are 180,000 or so clones, 80% to 95% occurring once; the ten biggest clones make up around 1%. The specimen comprised peripheral blood, sampled 28 days after the second AZD1222 dose. The receptors stem from an adult who received the AZD1222 COVID-19 vaccine.

The chain combines TRBV7-3 with TRBJ1-1, with TRBD1 as a possible D gene (5 bases). Germline CDR1 reads SGHTA; CDR2 reads FQGTGA. The CDR3 covers 13 residues. Deletions cut 4 bases from V and 5 bases from J, with 11 bases between. CDR3 residues: CASSSQVATEAFF. The CDR3 nucleotides read TGTGCCAGCAGCTCACAGGTAGCAACTGAAGCTTTCTTT.

This rearrangement joins TRBV3-1 (or the pseudogene TRBV3-2) to TRBJ1-1, with D tentatively TRBD1 (5 bases). The V and J ends lost 6 bases and 5 bases respectively, with 16 bases between them. The CDR3 is made up of 14 amino acids. In germline, CDR1 is LGHDT, CDR2 YNNKEL (reference sequence). DNA for the CDR3: TGTGCCAGCAGTCTACAGGTTTCCCAGACTGAAGCTTTCTTT. Its translation: CASSLQVSQTEAFF.

This clone occurred a few times. This chain uses TRBV28 with TRBJ1-3; D unresolved. In germline, CDR1 is MDHEN, CDR2 SYDVKM. Deletions cut 2 bases from V and 4 bases from J, with 12 bases between. There are 15 residues in the CDR3. The CDR3 sequence is CASSLGREIGNTIYF. The CDR3 DNA reads TGTGCCAGCAGTTTAGGTCGAGAAATCGGAAACACCATATATTTT.

The chain couples TRBV7-2 to TRBJ1-4; D is possibly TRBD1 (6 bases). CDR3 length equals 14 residues. Trimming shortened V by 2 bases and J by 6 bases, and 10 bases separated the two germline ends. Germline values: CDR1 SGHTA, CDR2 FQGNSA. The CDR3 region is CASSLIGGDEKLFF. Written as DNA, the CDR3 is TGTGCCAGCAGCTTAATAGGGGGTGATGAAAAACTGTTTTTT. The variable domain in full, completed from reference TRBV7-2 and TRBJ1-4, reads GAGVSQSPSNKVTEKGKDVELRCDPISGHTALYWYRQSLGQGLEFLIYFQGNSAPDKSGLPSDRFSAERTGGSVSTLTIQRTQQEDSAVYLCASSLIGGDEKLFFGSGTQLSVL.

The V gene is TRBV6-5, the J gene TRBJ1-4; D ambiguous. The CDR3 covers 15 residues. CDR1 MNHEY and CDR2 SVGAGI come from the germline V gene. V lost 8 bases, J lost 0 bases, and 13 bases lay in between. In DNA, the CDR3 is TGTGCCAGCCTTCTTCGGGTAACAACTAATGAAAAACTGTTTTTT. Its protein product is CASLLRVTTNEKLFF.

This chain connects TRBV19 to TRBJ2-5; D is ambiguous. V lost 6 bases, J lost 1 base, and 9 bases lay in between. CDR1 is LNHDA and CDR2 is SQIVND in the germline V gene (reference sequence). The CDR3 consists of 13 residues. The CDR3 region has the DNA TGTGCCAGTAGGGTTACTGGCCAAGAGACCCAGTACTTC. Its protein product is CASRVTGQETQYF. The full variable domain, in which reference TRBV19 and TRBJ2-5 provide the parts outside the CDR3, is DGGITQSPKYLFRKEGQNVTLSCEQNLNHDAMYWYRQDPGQGLRLIYYSQIVNDFQKGDIAEGYSVSREKKESFPLTVTSAQKNPTAFYLCASRVTGQETQYFGPGTRLLVL.

The genes are TRBV12-3 or TRBV12-4 and TRBJ2-5, with a possible D match to TRBD2 (6 bases). CDR3 length: 13 residues. The V gene lost 7 bases and the J gene lost 5 bases, with 14 bases spanning the gap. The CDR3 loop is CASKRGGEETQYF. CDR3 bases: TGTGCCAGCAAGAGAGGCGGGGAGGAGACCCAGTACTTC.

The V gene is TRBV2, the J gene TRBJ1-1; possibly TRBD1 for D (5 bases). Germline lookup yields CDR1 SNHLY and CDR2 FYNNEI. The CDR3 has 11 residues. V lost 8 bases, J lost 1 base, and 5 bases lay in between. CDR3 residues: CASDRNTEAFF. The CDR3 nucleotides are TGTGCCAGCGACAGGAACACTGAAGCTTTCTTT.

The chain uses TRBV5-6 and TRBJ1-2; D not certain. Trimming shortened V by 1 base and J by 4 bases, and 8 bases separated the two germline ends. The CDR3 has 13 residues. Looked up from germline, CDR1 is SGHDT and CDR2 is YYEEEE. The CDR3 sequence: CASSLNSLYGYTF. In DNA form, the CDR3 reads TGTGCCAGCAGCTTGAACAGCCTCTATGGCTACACCTTC.

V and J are TRBV6-2 or TRBV6-3 and TRBJ2-1; D is undetermined. This CDR3 is built from 12 residues. Germline CDR1 MNHEY, CDR2 SVGEGT. The V and J ends lost 2 bases and 11 bases respectively, with 10 bases between them. CDR3 DNA sequence: TGTGCCAGCAGTTACGTGGCCTCTCAGCAGTTCTTC. Its protein is CASSYVASQQFF.

CDR3 DNA: TGTGCCAGCAGACCTACATTGAACACTGAAGCTTTCTTT. Its protein product is CASRPTLNTEAFF. This chain uses TRBV28 with TRBJ1-1; D uncertain. Germline lookup yields CDR1 MDHEN and CDR2 SYDVKM. V lost 6 bases, J lost 0 bases, and 8 bases lay in between. The CDR3 is 13 amino acids.

V usage is TRBV28 and J usage is TRBJ1-1; D gene ambiguous. V was clipped by 2 bases and J by 1 base, with 5 bases between them. The length of the CDR3 is 13 residues. CDR1 and CDR2 from the germline V gene are MDHEN and SYDVKM. CDR3 residues: CASSLQPNTEAFF. The CDR3 nucleotides read TGTGCCAGCAGTTTACAGCCGAACACTGAAGCTTTCTTT. Variable domain in full (rest from reference TRBV28 and TRBJ1-1): DVKVTQSSRYLVKRTGEKVFLECVQDMDHENMFWYRQDPGLGLRLIYFSYDVKMKEKGDIPEGYSVSREKKERFSLILESASTNQTSMYLCASSLQPNTEAFFGQGTRLTVV.

The J gene is TRBJ1-6, the V gene TRBV9; D is unresolved. Germline values: CDR1 SGDLS, CDR2 YYNGEE. There are 13 residues in the CDR3. V lost 2 bases to trimming and J lost 15 bases, with 15 bases between them. The CDR3 nucleotides are TGTGCCAGCAGCGTTAGCGGAGGGAATAACCTCCACTTT. Amino acids: CASSVSGGNNLHF.

This clone was picked up one time. The chain is built from TRBV11-3 and TRBJ2-1; D unclear. The length of the CDR3 is 13 residues. The V gene's germline CDR1 is SGHNT and CDR2 YENEEA. V shed 5 bases and J shed 7 bases, with 12 bases lying between them. The CDR3 loop reads CASSPGVPNEQFF. CDR3 coding DNA: TGTGCCAGCAGCCCCGGTGTCCCGAATGAGCAGTTCTTC.

The chain combines TRBV7-3 with TRBJ2-5; the D gene is possibly TRBD1 (6 bases). The CDR3 length is 13 residues. V was shortened by 4 bases and J by 3 bases, with 9 bases between the two germline ends. Germline CDR1 and CDR2: SGHTA and FQGTGA. The CDR3 loop reads CASSSTGKETQYF. The CDR3, as DNA: TGTGCCAGCAGCTCTACAGGGAAAGAGACCCAGTACTTC.

The chain joins TRBV23-1 to TRBJ2-3, with D tentatively TRBD1 (5 bases). TRBV23-1 is an open reading frame, and its role is uncertain. The CDR3 runs to 13 residues. Trimming removed 8 bases at V and 4 bases at J, with 13 bases between. The CDR3 region has the DNA TGCGCCAGCCGACCTCAGGGCCCAGATACGCAGTATTTT. This codes for CASRPQGPDTQYF.

The rearrangement links TRBV6-5 to TRBJ1-4; D not certain. CDR3 length equals 15 residues. Trimming stripped 3 bases from V and 5 bases from J, with 13 bases between. Per the germline V gene, CDR1 is MNHEY and CDR2 is SVGAGI. Here the CDR3 reads CASSYYNSHNEKLFF. The CDR3 DNA sequence: TGTGCCAGCAGTTATTATAACAGCCACAATGAAAAACTGTTTTTT.

The chain recombines TRBV9 with TRBJ2-2; D is tentatively TRBD1 or TRBD2 (5 bases each). The germline V and J ends were trimmed by 4 bases and 6 bases, with 16 bases remaining between them. CDR3 length equals 15 residues. Per the germline V gene, CDR1 is SGDLS and CDR2 is YYNGEE. The CDR3 is CASSSPGRIAGELFF. CDR3 sequence (DNA): TGTGCCAGCAGCTCACCAGGGAGAATCGCCGGGGAGCTGTTTTTT. Filled out from reference TRBV9 and TRBJ2-2, the complete variable domain reads DSGVTQTPKHLITATGQRVTLRCSPRSGDLSVYWYQQSLDQGLQFLIQYYNGEERAKGNILERFSAQQFPDLHSELNLSSLELGDSALYFCASSSPGRIAGELFFGEGSRLTVL.

This chain connects TRBV28 to TRBJ1-4, with unresolved D. Germline-derived CDR1 and CDR2 are MDHEN and SYDVKM. CDR3 length equals 13 residues. The V end was cut by 6 bases, the J end by 10 bases, with 15 bases between. CDR3 loop: CASSTRAGRKLFF. The CDR3 bases are TGTGCCAGCAGCACGCGGGCGGGGAGAAAACTGTTTTTT.

The rearrangement uses TRBV5-4 and TRBJ2-3; 11 positions agree with TRBD2. CDR1 and CDR2 (germline): SGHNT, YYREEE (reference sequence). CDR3 length equals 14 residues. With V trimmed by 9 bases and J by 4 bases, 7 bases remained unmatched. The CDR3 nucleotides read TGTGCCATCACCACTAGCGGGGGCGCAGATACGCAGTATTTT. It translates to CAITTSGGADTQYF. Together with reference TRBV5-4 and TRBJ2-3, the CDR3 gives the full variable domain: ETGVTQSPTHLIKTRGQQVTLRCSSQSGHNTVSWYQQALGQGPQFIFQYYREEENGRGNFPPRFSGLQFPNYSSELNVNALELDDSALYLCAITTSGGADTQYFGPGTRLTVL.

J is TRBJ1-6 and V is TRBV18; D is unresolved. The V and J ends lost 1 base and 4 bases respectively, with 11 bases between them. Germline CDR1 KGHSH, CDR2 LQKENI. The CDR3 totals 16 residues. The CDR3 loop is CASSPQRTEYNSPLHF. The CDR3 DNA reads as TGTGCCAGCTCACCACAACGGACGGAGTATAATTCACCCCTCCACTTT.

This chain joins TRBV11-2 and TRBJ1-2; possibly TRBD1 for D (5 bases). With 1 base removed from V and 8 bases from J, the gap between germline ends came to 11 bases. This CDR3 is built from 13 residues. Germline-derived CDR1 and CDR2 are SGHAT and FQNNGV. CDR3 bases: TGTGCCAGCAGCTTAGCCCAGGGATCGGGCTACACCTTC. Protein: CASSLAQGSGYTF.

The chain carries TRBV10-3 and TRBJ1-5; perhaps TRBD1 as D (5 bases). The CDR3 is made up of 16 amino acids. From germline, CDR1 is ENHRY and CDR2 SYGVKD. V dropped 0 bases and J dropped 1 base, with 10 bases sitting between them. The CDR3: CAISESGGTSNQPQHF. The CDR3 DNA sequence: TGTGCCATCAGTGAGTCGGGGGGTACAAGCAATCAGCCCCAGCATTTT.

This chain connects TRBV9 to TRBJ2-5, with D possibly being TRBD1 (6 bases). With 2 bases removed from V and 5 bases from J, the gap between germline ends came to 16 bases. The V gene's germline CDR1 is SGDLS and CDR2 YYNGEE. The CDR3 contains 15 residues. The CDR3 DNA reads as TGTGCCAGCAGCGTCACGCAAGTAGGGGGTGAGACCCAGTACTTC. As protein: CASSVTQVGGETQYF.

The chain employs TRBV5-6 and TRBJ1-2, with 9 bases lining up with TRBD1. The CDR3 contains 16 residues. The germline V gene has CDR1 SGHDT and CDR2 YYEEEE. The V segment lost 2 bases and the J segment 4 bases; nucleotides outside the gene matches: 9. The DNA for the CDR3 is TGTGCCAGCAGCTTATTATTGGACAGGGGATTCTATGGCTACACCTTC. Its translation: CASSLLLDRGFYGYTF. The variable domain in full, with the rest retrieved from reference TRBV5-6 and TRBJ1-2, is DAGVTQSPTHLIKTRGQQVTLRCSPKSGHDTVSWYQQALGQGPQFIFQYYEEEERQRGNFPDRFSGHQFPNYSSELNVNALLLGDSALYLCASSLLLDRGFYGYTFGSGTRLTVV.

CDR3 sequence: CSVSQGADSPLHF. The DNA of the CDR3 is TGCAGCGTTAGTCAGGGGGCCGATTCACCCCTCCACTTT. The J gene is TRBJ1-6, the V gene TRBV29-1; 8 bases are a match to TRBD1. The germline V gene has CDR1 SQVTM and CDR2 ANQGSEA. This CDR3 region has 13 residues. The V gene end was trimmed by 5 bases and the J gene end by 8 bases; junction bases not matched to a gene: 5.